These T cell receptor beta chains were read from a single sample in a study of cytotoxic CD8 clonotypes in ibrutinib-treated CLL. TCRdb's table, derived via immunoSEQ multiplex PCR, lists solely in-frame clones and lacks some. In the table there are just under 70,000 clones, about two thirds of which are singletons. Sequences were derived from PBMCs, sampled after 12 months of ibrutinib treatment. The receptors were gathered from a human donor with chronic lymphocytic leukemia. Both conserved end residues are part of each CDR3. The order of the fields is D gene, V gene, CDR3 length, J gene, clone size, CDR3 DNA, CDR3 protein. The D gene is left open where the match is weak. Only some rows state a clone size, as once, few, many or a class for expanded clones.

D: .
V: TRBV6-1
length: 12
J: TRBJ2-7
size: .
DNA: TGTGCCAGCAGCAGAGGGGACGGCGAGCAGTACTTC
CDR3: CASSRGDGEQYF

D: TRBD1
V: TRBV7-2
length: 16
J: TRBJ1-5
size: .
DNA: TGTGCCAGCAGCTTATATGGTGGACAGGGCAATCAGCCCCAGCATTTT
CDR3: CASSLYGGQGNQPQHF

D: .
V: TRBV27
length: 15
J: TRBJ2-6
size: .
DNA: TGTGCCAGCACAATTCGAGGCTCTGGGGCCAACGTCCTGACTTTC
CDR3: CASTIRGSGANVLTF

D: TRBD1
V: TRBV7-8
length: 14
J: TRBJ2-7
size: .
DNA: TGTGCCAGCAGCAGACGGGACAGGGGCAACGAGCAGTACTTC
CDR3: CASSRRDRGNEQYF

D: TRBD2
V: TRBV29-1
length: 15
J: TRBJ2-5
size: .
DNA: TGCAGCGTCGTTCCGGGACTAGCGGTACAAGAGACCCAGTACTTC
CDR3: CSVVPGLAVQETQYF

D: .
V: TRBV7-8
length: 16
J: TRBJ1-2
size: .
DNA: TGTGCCAGCAGCTTAGAGGTGTGGGGGCGCGACTATGGCTACACCTTC
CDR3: CASSLEVWGRDYGYTF

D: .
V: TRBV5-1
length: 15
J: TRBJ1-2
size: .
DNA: TGCGCCAGCAGCTTTTTGCTCGGGACGCCGTATGGCTACACCTTC
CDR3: CASSFLLGTPYGYTF

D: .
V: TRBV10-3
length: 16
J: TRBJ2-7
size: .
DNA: TGTGCCATCAACCAGTTCCGGGGAGCACAAACCTACGAGCAGTACTTC
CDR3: CAINQFRGAQTYEQYF

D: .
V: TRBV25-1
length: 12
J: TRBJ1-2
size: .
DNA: TGTGCCAGCAGGGACAAACTAGTGGGCTACACCTTC
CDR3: CASRDKLVGYTF

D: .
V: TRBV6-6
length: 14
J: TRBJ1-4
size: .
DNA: TGTGCCAGCAGTCTCCAGGGCGGAGGTGAAAAACTGTTTTTT
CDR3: CASSLQGGGEKLFF

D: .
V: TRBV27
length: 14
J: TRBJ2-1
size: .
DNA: TGTGCCAGCAGTTCAAAGACACCCTACAATGAGCAGTTCTTC
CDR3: CASSSKTPYNEQFF

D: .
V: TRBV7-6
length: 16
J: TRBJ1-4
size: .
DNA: TGTGCCAGCAGCTTAACCATTATCCGGGCTAATGAAAAACTGTTTTTT
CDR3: CASSLTIIRANEKLFF

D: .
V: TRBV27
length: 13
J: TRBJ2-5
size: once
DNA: TGTGCCAGCAGTTTTAGTAGTTTGGAGACCCAGTACTTC
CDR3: CASSFSSLETQYF

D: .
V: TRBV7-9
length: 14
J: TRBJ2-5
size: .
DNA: TGTGCCAGCACCCAAATTCCTAGGCAAGAGACCCAGTACTTC
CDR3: CASTQIPRQETQYF

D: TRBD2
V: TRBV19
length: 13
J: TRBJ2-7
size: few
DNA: TGTGCCGTGCGGGGGGCGATAGCAGGCGAGCAGTACTTC
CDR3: CAVRGAIAGEQYF

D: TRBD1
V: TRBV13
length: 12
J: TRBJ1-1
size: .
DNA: TGTGCCAGCAGCACGACAGGGAATGAAGCTTTCTTT
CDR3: CASSTTGNEAFF

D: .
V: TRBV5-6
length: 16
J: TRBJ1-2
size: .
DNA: TGTGCCAGCAGTTATAGGGGGGAAGCCTCCTACTATGGCTACACCTTC
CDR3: CASSYRGEASYYGYTF

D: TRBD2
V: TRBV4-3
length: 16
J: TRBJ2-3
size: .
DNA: TGCGCCAGCAGCCAAGAGGTAGCGGGGCACACAGATACGCAGTATTTT
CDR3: CASSQEVAGHTDTQYF

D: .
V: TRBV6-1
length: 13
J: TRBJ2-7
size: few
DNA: TGTGCCAGCAGTGGCAGGGCCACCTACGAGCAGTACTTC
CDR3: CASSGRATYEQYF

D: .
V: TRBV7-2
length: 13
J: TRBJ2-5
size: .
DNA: TGTGCCAGCAGCTTAGGACAGACTGGGACCCAGTACTTC
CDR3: CASSLGQTGTQYF

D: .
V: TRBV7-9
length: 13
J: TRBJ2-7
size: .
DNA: TGTGCCAGCAGCTTCACAGGCCGGCACGAGCAGTACTTC
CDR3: CASSFTGRHEQYF

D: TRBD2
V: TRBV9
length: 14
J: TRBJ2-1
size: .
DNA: TGTGCCAGCAGCGAGGTAGGGGAGGGCAATGAGCAGTTCTTC
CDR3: CASSEVGEGNEQFF

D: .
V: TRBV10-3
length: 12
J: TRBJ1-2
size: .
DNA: TGTGCCATCAACTTTGACGGGTATGGCTACACCTTC
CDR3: CAINFDGYGYTF

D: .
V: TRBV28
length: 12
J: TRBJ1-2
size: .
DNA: TGTGCCAGCAGTTATTCGGATTATGGCTACACCTTC
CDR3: CASSYSDYGYTF

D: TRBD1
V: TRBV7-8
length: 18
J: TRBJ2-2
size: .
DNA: TGTGCCAGCAGCCCCCTGAGGGGGCGTCAAGGGATAACCGGGGAGCTGTTTTTT
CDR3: CASSPLRGRQGITGELFF

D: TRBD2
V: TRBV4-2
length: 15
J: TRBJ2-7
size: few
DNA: TGTGCCAGCAGCCAAGCGGGACTAGATACCTACGAGCAGTACTTC
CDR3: CASSQAGLDTYEQYF

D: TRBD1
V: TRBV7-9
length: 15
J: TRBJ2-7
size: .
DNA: TGTGCCAGCAGCTCCCCGGGACAGGGCTCCTACGAGCAGTACTTC
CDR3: CASSSPGQGSYEQYF

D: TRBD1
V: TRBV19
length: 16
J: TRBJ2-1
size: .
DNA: TGTACCAGTACTGGGGGGACAGGGGCCACCTACAATGAGCAGTTCTTC
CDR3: CTSTGGTGATYNEQFF

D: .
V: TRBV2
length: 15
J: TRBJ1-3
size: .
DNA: TGTGCCAGCTACACCCCAAGGAGCTCTGGAAACACCATATATTTT
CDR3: CASYTPRSSGNTIYF

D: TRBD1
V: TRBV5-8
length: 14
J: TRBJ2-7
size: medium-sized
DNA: TGTGCCAGCTCACCTTCAGGGGGCTCCTACGAGCAGTACTTC
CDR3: CASSPSGGSYEQYF

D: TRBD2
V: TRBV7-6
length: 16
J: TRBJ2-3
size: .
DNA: TGTGCCAGCAGCTTAGGTGGGACTAGCTCCACAGATACGCAGTATTTT
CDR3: CASSLGGTSSTDTQYF

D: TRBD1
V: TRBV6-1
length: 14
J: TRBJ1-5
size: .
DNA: TGTGCCAGCAGTGGAGGACAGGGGACAAAGCCCCAGCATTTT
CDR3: CASSGGQGTKPQHF

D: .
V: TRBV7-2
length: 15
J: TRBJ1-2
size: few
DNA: TGTGCCAGCAGCTCTCCCCGGGGAGGGGAGTATGGCTACACCTTC
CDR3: CASSSPRGGEYGYTF

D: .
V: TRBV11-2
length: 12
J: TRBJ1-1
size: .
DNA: TGTGCCAGCAGCTTAGATGTTGACAGAGCTTTCTTT
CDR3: CASSLDVDRAFF

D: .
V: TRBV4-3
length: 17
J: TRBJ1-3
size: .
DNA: TGCGCCAGCAGCCAAGATAGAGGGGTCTTCTCTGGAAACACCATATATTTT
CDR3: CASSQDRGVFSGNTIYF

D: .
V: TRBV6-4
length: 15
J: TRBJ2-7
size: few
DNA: TGTGCCAGCATGGGCTGGGACGGAGGATCCTACGAGCAGTACTTC
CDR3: CASMGWDGGSYEQYF

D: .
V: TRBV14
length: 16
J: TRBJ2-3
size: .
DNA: TGTGCCAGCAGCCAAGTAGGGACCCCGGCACTTGATACGCAGTATTTT
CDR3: CASSQVGTPALDTQYF

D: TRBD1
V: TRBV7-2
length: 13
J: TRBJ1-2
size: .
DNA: TGTGCCAGCTCGGACAGGGGGCGGGTTGGCTACACCTTC
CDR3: CASSDRGRVGYTF

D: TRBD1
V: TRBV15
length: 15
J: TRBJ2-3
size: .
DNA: TGTGCCACCAGGAAGGACAGGGGGGTCACAGATACGCAGTATTTT
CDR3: CATRKDRGVTDTQYF

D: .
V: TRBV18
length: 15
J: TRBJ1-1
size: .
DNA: TGTGCCAGCTCACTCACGGGGGGGCAAGACACTGAAGCTTTCTTT
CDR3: CASSLTGGQDTEAFF

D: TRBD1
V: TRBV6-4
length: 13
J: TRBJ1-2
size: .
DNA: TGTGCCAGCAGTAGAACAGGGGATGGTGGCTACACCTTC
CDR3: CASSRTGDGGYTF

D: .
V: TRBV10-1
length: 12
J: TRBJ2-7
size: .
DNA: TGCGCCAGCAGTGACGGCGGGCGCAAGGTGTACTTC
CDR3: CASSDGGRKVYF

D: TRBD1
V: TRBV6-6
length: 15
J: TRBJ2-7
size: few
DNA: TGTGCCAGCAGTTACGGGACAGGGGGGAGTTACGAGCAGTACTTC
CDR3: CASSYGTGGSYEQYF

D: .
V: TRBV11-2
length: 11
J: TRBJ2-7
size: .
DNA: TGTGCCAGCAGCGCGGGGCGCGAGCAGTACTTC
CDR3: CASSAGREQYF

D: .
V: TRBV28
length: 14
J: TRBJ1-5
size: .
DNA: TGTGCCAGCAGCCCTAACCATAGCAATCAGCCCCAGCATTTT
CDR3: CASSPNHSNQPQHF

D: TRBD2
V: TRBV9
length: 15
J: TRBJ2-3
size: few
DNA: TGTGCCAGCAGCGTCTGGGGGACTACCACAGATACGCAGTATTTT
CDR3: CASSVWGTTTDTQYF

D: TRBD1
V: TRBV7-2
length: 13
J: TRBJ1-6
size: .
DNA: TGTGCCAGCAGCTTAGTACAGGGGGGACCCCTCCACTTT
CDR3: CASSLVQGGPLHF

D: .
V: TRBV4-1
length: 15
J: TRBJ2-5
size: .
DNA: TGCGCCAGCAGCCAAGATTCTGACGCGAAAGAGACCCAGTACTTC
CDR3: CASSQDSDAKETQYF